The 20 T cell receptor beta chains below come from one sample, sequenced in a study of shared clonotypes between healthy human individuals. Naive CD8 cells lacked CD45RO, underwent positive selection for CCR7 and left out terminally differentiated effector memory CD45RA+ cells. TCRdb keeps only in-frame clones here, not all; method: immunoSEQ multiplex PCR. This table has some 2.1 million clones, about 95% appearing once. The specimen sequenced was naive CD8+ T cells sorted from blood. The receptors here all came from a man between 18 and 35 years old in good health.

The chain is built from TRBV6-5 and TRBJ1-2; D not certain. The CDR3 spans 15 residues. Looked up from germline, CDR1 is MNHEY and CDR2 is SVGAGI. Trimming shortened V by 7 bases and J by 3 bases, and 18 bases separated the two germline ends. The CDR3 DNA is TGTGCCAGCATGCTCGGCTCGGGGTGGGACTATGGCTACACCTTC. This codes for CASMLGSGWDYGYTF.

This clone has just one count. The rearrangement links TRBV7-8 to TRBJ2-7, with 9 bases that match TRBD2. This CDR3 is built from 16 residues. Trimming at V came to 5 bases and at J to 5 bases, leaving 13 bases not matched to a gene. Germline V gene data show CDR1 as SGHVS and CDR2 as FQNEAQ. This CDR3 is CASSKGAGGTLNEQYF. In DNA form, the CDR3 reads TGTGCCAGCAGCAAGGGGGCGGGAGGGACTCTGAACGAGCAGTACTTC. The variable domain in full, with the rest retrieved from reference TRBV7-8 and TRBJ2-7, is GAGVSQSPRYKVAKRGQDVALRCDPISGHVSLFWYQQALGQGPEFLTYFQNEAQLDKSGLPSDRFFAERPEGSVSTLKIQRTQQEDSAVYLCASSKGAGGTLNEQYFGPGTRLTVT.

J is TRBJ2-1 and V is TRBV30; D call uncertain. The germline V gene encodes CDR1 GTSNPN and CDR2 SVGIG (reference sequence). Between the trimmed V and J ends, which lost 1 base and 9 bases, there was a span of 7 bases. This CDR3 has 11 amino acids. The CDR3 is CAWSEGSEQFF. CDR3 nucleotides: TGTGCCTGGAGTGAGGGTAGTGAGCAGTTCTTC.

The rearrangement links TRBV7-8 to TRBJ2-7; D remains ambiguous. The V gene lost 2 bases and the J gene lost 1 base, with 12 bases spanning the gap. CDR1 and CDR2 from the germline V gene are SGHVS and FQNEAQ. This CDR3 comprises 15 residues. The CDR3 nucleotides read TGTGCCAGCAGCTTATTCGCGGTGGATTCCTACGAGCAGTACTTC. Translated, it gives CASSLFAVDSYEQYF.

The rearrangement links TRBV28 to TRBJ2-7, with 7 bases matching TRBD1. The CDR3 runs to 14 residues. V lost 7 bases and J lost 3; bases outside the gene matches: 9. Germline V gene sequence: CDR1 MDHEN, CDR2 SYDVKM. In DNA form, the CDR3 reads TGTGCCAGCATCCAACGGGACAGCAGCTACGAGCAGTACTTC. This sequence encodes CASIQRDSSYEQYF.

The chain employs TRBV6-6 and TRBJ1-6; weak D call: TRBD1 (6 bases). Trimming removed 2 bases from V and 4 bases from J, with 9 bases in between. CDR1 MNHNY and CDR2 SVGAGI come from the germline V gene (reference sequence). The CDR3 runs 15 residues. CDR3 sequence: CASSYRDTYNSPLHF. CDR3 DNA: TGTGCCAGCAGTTACCGGGACACATATAATTCACCCCTCCACTTT.

V usage is TRBV27 and J usage is TRBJ2-5, with D possibly matching TRBD2 (5 bases). Germline V CDR1 and CDR2: MNHEY, SMNVEV (reference sequence). This CDR3 region has 13 residues. V was pared by 10 bases and J by 0 bases, with 12 bases between. CDR3 nucleotide sequence: TGTGCCACCTCGGGGAGAAACCAAGAGACCCAGTACTTC. Encoded protein: CATSGRNQETQYF.

Only one count was recorded for this clone. This chain uses TRBV7-3 with TRBJ2-3; the D gene could be TRBD1 or TRBD2 (5 bases each). This CDR3 has 15 residues. Germline CDR1 and CDR2: SGHTA and FQGTGA. V was cut by 2 bases and J by 2 bases, with 11 bases left in between. The chain's CDR3 is CASSLGGSDTDTQYF. The DNA for the CDR3 is TGTGCCAGCAGCTTAGGGGGTTCCGACACAGATACGCAGTATTTT.

In this sample, this clone turned up once. J is TRBJ1-6 and V is TRBV4-1; no clear D gene. Germline lookup yields CDR1 MGHRA and CDR2 YSYEKL. The length of the CDR3 is 13 residues. V was trimmed by 1 base and J by 10 bases, leaving 8 bases between them. This CDR3 reads CASSQGVSSPLHF. The CDR3, as DNA: TGCGCCAGCAGCCAAGGGGTATCCTCACCCCTCCACTTT.

The chain is built from TRBV6-6 and TRBJ2-1, with 8 bases identical to TRBD1. V gave up 2 bases and J gave up 8 bases; unmatched junction bases: 2. The CDR3 runs 13 residues. Germline CDR1 reads MNHNY; CDR2 reads SVGAGI (reference sequence). CDR3 bases: TGTGCCAGCAGTTACCAGGGGGCGGATGAGCAGTTCTTC. This sequence encodes CASSYQGADEQFF.

V is TRBV7-9 and J is TRBJ2-7; D is ambiguous. CDR1 is SEHNR and CDR2 is FQNEAQ in the germline V gene (reference sequence). The CDR3 has 12 residues. Deletions cut 6 bases from V and 8 bases from J, with 14 bases between. The CDR3 reads CASRETNDQQYF. The CDR3, as DNA: TGTGCCAGCAGAGAGACCAACGACCAGCAGTACTTC.

In its sample, this clone was seen once. Additional DNA sequences in this sample encode the identical CDR3. This chain connects TRBV27 to TRBJ2-7; D gene uncertain. The ends were cut back, 3 bases at V and 2 bases at J, with 8 bases in the middle. The germline V gene encodes CDR1 MNHEY and CDR2 SMNVEV (reference sequence). There are 13 residues in the CDR3. DNA for the CDR3: TGTGCCAGCAGTTTCCGTGAAACCTACGAGCAGTACTTC. This translates into CASSFRETYEQYF.

The chain is built from TRBV27 and TRBJ1-1; perhaps TRBD1 as D (5 bases). The ends were cut back, 0 bases at V and 6 bases at J, with 8 bases in the middle. CDR1 and CDR2 from the germline V gene are MNHEY and SMNVEV (reference sequence). The CDR3 spans 13 residues. This CDR3 is CASSLSMGAEAFF. The CDR3, as DNA: TGTGCCAGCAGTTTATCGATGGGGGCTGAAGCTTTCTTT.

Turning to this clone: Other DNA sequences in the same sample also yield this CDR3. This chain links TRBV7-9 with TRBJ2-7, with D possibly being TRBD2 (5 bases). The CDR3 extends over 14 amino acids. The ends were cut back, 4 bases at V and 2 bases at J, with 12 bases in the middle. In germline, CDR1 is SEHNR, CDR2 FQNEAQ (reference sequence). CDR3 sequence (DNA): TGTGCCAGCAGCTCCCCCGGACTCACCTACGAGCAGTACTTC. Translation gives CASSSPGLTYEQYF. The complete variable domain, with remaining parts taken from reference TRBV7-9 and TRBJ2-7, reads DTGVSQNPRHKITKRGQNVTFRCDPISEHNRLYWYRQTLGQGPEFLTYFQNEAQLEKSRLLSDRFSAERPKGSFSTLEIQRTEQGDSAMYLCASSSPGLTYEQYFGPGTRLTVT.

This clone has a single count. The genes are TRBV5-6 and TRBJ2-7, with 13 positions matching TRBD2. The junction had 4 bases not matched to a gene; V was cut back by 7 bases and J by 6 bases. The CDR3 length is 13 residues. Germline loops: CDR1 SGHDT, CDR2 YYEEEE. DNA for the CDR3: TGTGCCAGCCTTGGACTAGCGGGGGCCGAGCAGTACTTC. This codes for CASLGLAGAEQYF.

CDR3 DNA sequence: TGTGCCAGCAGTCAACGACAGGGGACTTCCTACGAGCAGTACTTC. Translation: CASSQRQGTSYEQYF. The rearrangement links TRBV27 to TRBJ2-7; 8 bases match TRBD1. Germline-derived CDR1 and CDR2 are MNHEY and SMNVEV (reference sequence). Trimming cost V 5 bases and J 1 base; bases outside gene matches: 7. The CDR3 runs 15 residues.

The chain uses TRBV13 and TRBJ1-1, with D hard to call. There are 15 residues in the CDR3. The V end lost 2 bases, the J end lost 0 bases, and 10 bases lay between the germline ends. Germline V gives CDR1 PRHDT, CDR2 FYEKMQ (reference sequence). The CDR3 region has the DNA TGTGCCAGCAGCTTATGGGAAGACATGAACACTGAAGCTTTCTTT. It yields the protein CASSLWEDMNTEAFF.

The V gene is TRBV7-8, the J gene TRBJ2-1, with no clear D. Looked up from germline, CDR1 is SGHVS and CDR2 is FQNEAQ. CDR3 length: 14 amino acids. V was cut by 4 bases and J by 8 bases, with 15 bases left in between. CDR3 protein: CASSSPPKRHEQFF. In DNA form, the CDR3 reads TGTGCCAGCAGCTCGCCCCCTAAAAGGCATGAGCAGTTCTTC.

The genes are TRBV10-1 and TRBJ2-1; the match to TRBD2 covers 8 bases. CDR3 length: 14 amino acids. The ends lost 1 base at V and 5 bases at J; junction bases unmatched: 1. Per the germline V gene, CDR1 is WNHNN and CDR2 is SYGVQD (reference sequence). CDR3 region: CASSELLADNEQFF. The CDR3 nucleotides are TGCGCCAGCAGTGAGTTACTAGCGGACAATGAGCAGTTCTTC.

The chain recombines TRBV19 with TRBJ2-7; TRBD1 aligns across 9 bases. The V segment lost 7 bases and the J segment 1 base; nucleotides outside the gene matches: 8. The germline gives CDR1 LNHDA, CDR2 SQIVND (reference sequence). The CDR3 runs to 15 residues. CDR3: CASNPGTGLSYEQYF. As DNA, the CDR3 is TGTGCCAGTAACCCAGGGACAGGGCTTTCCTACGAGCAGTACTTC.